These T cell receptor beta chains were read from a single sample in a study of Ad26.COV2.S vaccination and SARS-CoV-2 variants. Profiled with immunoSEQ multiplex PCR; TCRdb holds only in-frame clones, not every one. The data contain just under 250,000 clones, 70% to 90% of them singletons. The sequencing used peripheral blood, collected in a trial of Ad26.COV2.S vaccine versus placebo. The receptors here all came from a person aged 18 to 59 who received the Ad26.COV2.S COVID-19 vaccine or a placebo. CDR3s include the opening cysteine and the closing phenylalanine or tryptophan. The order of the fields is D gene, J gene, V gene, clone size, CDR3 protein, CDR3 DNA. A D gene is named only where the DNA matches it firmly. The size field is filled for only some rows; it gives once, few, many or a size class.

>-|TRBJ1-6|TRBV28|-
CASSLPGSYNSPLHF
TGTGCCAGCAGTCTCCCAGGCAGTTACAATTCACCCCTCCACTTT
>-|TRBJ1-3|TRBV4-2|few
CASSPHAGRGGGRDTIYF
TGTGCCAGCAGCCCACATGCCGGGCGGGGTGGAGGGAGGGACACCATATATTTT
>TRBD1|TRBJ2-1|TRBV3-1/TRBV3-2|-
CASSTRTGSNEQFF
TGTGCCAGCAGCACACGGACAGGGAGCAATGAGCAGTTCTTC
>-|TRBJ2-3|TRBV29-1|few
CSVEDRREIDTQYF
TGCAGCGTTGAAGATCGGAGGGAGATAGATACGCAGTATTTT
>-|TRBJ2-7|TRBV6-2/TRBV6-3|-
CASSYSSQPREQYF
TGTGCCAGCAGTTACTCGAGCCAGCCTAGAGAGCAGTACTTC
>-|TRBJ2-7|TRBV30|-
CAWRLAGAAYEQYF
TGTGCCTGGAGACTGGCGGGGGCGGCCTACGAGCAGTACTTC
>-|TRBJ1-2|TRBV6-5|-
CASSTSGGDYGYTF
TGTGCCAGCTCCACCTCGGGGGGAGACTATGGCTACACCTTC
>-|TRBJ1-1|TRBV21-1|-
CASSREGGRTEAFF
TGTGCCAGCAGCCGGGAAGGGGGTAGGACTGAAGCTTTCTTT
>-|TRBJ1-1|TRBV2|-
CASSDRGLTEAFF
TGTGCCAGCAGTGATAGGGGACTGACTGAAGCTTTCTTT
>-|TRBJ1-6|TRBV7-8|once
CASSLLGPSQVPSYNSPLHF
TGTGCCAGCAGCCTCTTAGGACCTTCACAGGTTCCCTCCTATAATTCACCCCTCCACTTT
>TRBD2|TRBJ2-5|TRBV9|-
CASTLGGGPKETQYF
TGTGCCAGCACCCTGGGGGGAGGGCCTAAAGAGACCCAGTACTTC
>-|TRBJ2-7|TRBV19|-
CASSGRYEQYF
TGTGCCAGTAGTGGCCGCTACGAGCAGTACTTC
>-|TRBJ2-2|TRBV5-1|-
CASRERYGPGELFF
TGCGCCAGCAGGGAAAGGTACGGACCCGGGGAGCTGTTTTTT
>-|TRBJ2-3|TRBV7-2|-
CASSPTTVNTDTQYF
TGTGCCAGCAGCCCGACGACAGTAAACACAGATACGCAGTATTTT